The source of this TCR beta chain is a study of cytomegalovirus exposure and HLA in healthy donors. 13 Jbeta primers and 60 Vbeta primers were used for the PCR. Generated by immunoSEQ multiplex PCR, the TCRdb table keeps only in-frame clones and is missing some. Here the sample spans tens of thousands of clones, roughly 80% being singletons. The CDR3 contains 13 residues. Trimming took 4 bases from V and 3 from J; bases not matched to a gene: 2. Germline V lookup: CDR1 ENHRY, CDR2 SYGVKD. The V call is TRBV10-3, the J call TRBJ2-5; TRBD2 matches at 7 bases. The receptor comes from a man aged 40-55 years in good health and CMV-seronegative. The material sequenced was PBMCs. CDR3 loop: CAISVGTKETQYF. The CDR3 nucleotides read TGTGCCATCAGTGTGGGGACTAAAGAGACCCAGTACTTC.